This section outlines one TCR beta chain sequence together with its context. The data were produced by immunoSEQ multiplex PCR, yet TCRdb's version contains in-frame clones alone and is incomplete. The repertoire consists of 240,000 or so clones, with around 85% occurring once and the leading ten covering more than 8%. CDR3 length: 14 residues. Per germline, CDR1 SGHTA and CDR2 FQGNSA. V lost 2 bases and J 2 bases, leaving 9 bases between the germline ends. This record belongs to a study of blood T cell repertoires in COVID-19. This clonotype was sampled from a woman older than 75 with acute or convalescent COVID-19. The sample consisted of peripheral blood. The chain has TRBV7-2 and TRBJ1-2; D is undetermined. The CDR3 here is CASSLSENNYGYTF. The CDR3 DNA follows: TGTGCCAGCAGCTTATCAGAAAACAACTATGGCTACACCTTC.